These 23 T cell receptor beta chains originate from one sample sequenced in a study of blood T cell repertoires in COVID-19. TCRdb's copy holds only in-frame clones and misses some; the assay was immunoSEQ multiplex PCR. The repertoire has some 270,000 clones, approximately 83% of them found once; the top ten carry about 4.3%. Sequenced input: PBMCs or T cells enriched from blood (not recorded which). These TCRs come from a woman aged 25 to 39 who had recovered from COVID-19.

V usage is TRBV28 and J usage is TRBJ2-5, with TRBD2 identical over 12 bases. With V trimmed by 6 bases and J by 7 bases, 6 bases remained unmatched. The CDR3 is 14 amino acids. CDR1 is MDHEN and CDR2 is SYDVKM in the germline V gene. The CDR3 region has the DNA TGTGCCAGCAGACTAGCGGGGGGCGGAGGGACCCAGTACTTC. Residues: CASRLAGGGGTQYF. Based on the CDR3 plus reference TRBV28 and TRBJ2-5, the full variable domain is DVKVTQSSRYLVKRTGEKVFLECVQDMDHENMFWYRQDPGLGLRLIYFSYDVKMKEKGDIPEGYSVSREKKERFSLILESASTNQTSMYLCASRLAGGGGTQYFGPGTRLLVL.

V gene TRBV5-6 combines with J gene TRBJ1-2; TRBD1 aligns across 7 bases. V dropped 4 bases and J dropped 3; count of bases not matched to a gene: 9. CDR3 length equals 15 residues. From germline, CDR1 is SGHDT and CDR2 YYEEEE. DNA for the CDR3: TGTGCCAGCAGCCCGAGGACAGGCCCGGACTATGGCTACACCTTC. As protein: CASSPRTGPDYGYTF. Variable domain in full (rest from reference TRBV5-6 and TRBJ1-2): DAGVTQSPTHLIKTRGQQVTLRCSPKSGHDTVSWYQQALGQGPQFIFQYYEEEERQRGNFPDRFSGHQFPNYSSELNVNALLLGDSALYLCASSPRTGPDYGYTFGSGTRLTVV.

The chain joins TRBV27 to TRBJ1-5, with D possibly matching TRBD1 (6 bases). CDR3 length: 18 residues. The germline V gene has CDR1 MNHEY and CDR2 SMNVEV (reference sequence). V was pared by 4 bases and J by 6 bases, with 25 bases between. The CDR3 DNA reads TGTGCCAGCAGTTACTCATATCCCCCACGGGGGGCTGGTCAGCCCCAGCATTTT. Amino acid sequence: CASSYSYPPRGAGQPQHF.

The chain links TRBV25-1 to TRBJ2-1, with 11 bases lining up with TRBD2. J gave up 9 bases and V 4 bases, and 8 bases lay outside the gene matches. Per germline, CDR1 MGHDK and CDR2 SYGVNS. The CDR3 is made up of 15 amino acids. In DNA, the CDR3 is TGTGCCAGCAGTGTGGCCGGGACTAGCGGCAGTGAGCAGTTCTTC. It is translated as CASSVAGTSGSEQFF.

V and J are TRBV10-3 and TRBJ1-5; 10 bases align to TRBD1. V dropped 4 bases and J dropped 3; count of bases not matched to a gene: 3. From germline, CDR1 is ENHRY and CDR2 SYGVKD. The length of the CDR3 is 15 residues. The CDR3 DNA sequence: TGTGCCATCAGTGGGGACAGGGGCTACAATCAGCCCCAGCATTTT. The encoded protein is CAISGDRGYNQPQHF.

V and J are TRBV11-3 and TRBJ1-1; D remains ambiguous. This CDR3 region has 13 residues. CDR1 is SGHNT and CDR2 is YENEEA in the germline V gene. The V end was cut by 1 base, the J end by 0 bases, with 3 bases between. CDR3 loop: CASSLVVNTEAFF. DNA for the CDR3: TGTGCCAGCAGCTTAGTCGTGAACACTGAAGCTTTCTTT.

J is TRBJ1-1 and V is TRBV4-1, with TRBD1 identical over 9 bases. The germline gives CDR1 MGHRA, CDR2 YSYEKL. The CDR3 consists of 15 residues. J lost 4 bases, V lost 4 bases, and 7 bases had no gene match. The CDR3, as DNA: TGCGCCAGCAGCCCTCACCGGGACAGGGTCACTGAAGCTTTCTTT. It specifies CASSPHRDRVTEAFF.

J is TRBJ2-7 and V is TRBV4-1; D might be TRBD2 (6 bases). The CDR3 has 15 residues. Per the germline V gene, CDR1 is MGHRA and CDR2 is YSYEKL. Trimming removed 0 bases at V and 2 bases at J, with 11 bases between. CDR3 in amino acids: CASSQELALTYEQYF. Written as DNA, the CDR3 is TGCGCCAGCAGCCAAGAGCTAGCGCTAACCTACGAGCAGTACTTC.

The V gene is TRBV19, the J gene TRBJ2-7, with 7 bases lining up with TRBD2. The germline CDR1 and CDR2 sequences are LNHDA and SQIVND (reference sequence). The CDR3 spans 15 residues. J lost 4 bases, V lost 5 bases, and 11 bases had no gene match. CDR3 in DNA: TGTGCCAGTAGTCCACTAGCGTCCCGGGTATACGAGCAGTACTTC. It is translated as CASSPLASRVYEQYF.

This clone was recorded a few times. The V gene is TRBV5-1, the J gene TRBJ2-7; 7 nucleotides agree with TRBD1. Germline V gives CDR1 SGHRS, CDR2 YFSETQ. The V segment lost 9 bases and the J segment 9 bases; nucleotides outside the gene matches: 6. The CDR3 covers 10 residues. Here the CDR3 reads CATLRTGQYF. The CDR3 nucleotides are TGCGCCACCCTCCGGACAGGGCAGTACTTC.

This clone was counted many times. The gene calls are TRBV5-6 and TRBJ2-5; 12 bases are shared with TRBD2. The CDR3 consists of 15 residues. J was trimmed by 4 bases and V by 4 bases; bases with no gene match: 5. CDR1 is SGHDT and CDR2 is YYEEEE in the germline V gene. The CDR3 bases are TGTGCCAGCAGCCCGACTAGCGGGGGCTTAGAGACCCAGTACTTC. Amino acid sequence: CASSPTSGGLETQYF.

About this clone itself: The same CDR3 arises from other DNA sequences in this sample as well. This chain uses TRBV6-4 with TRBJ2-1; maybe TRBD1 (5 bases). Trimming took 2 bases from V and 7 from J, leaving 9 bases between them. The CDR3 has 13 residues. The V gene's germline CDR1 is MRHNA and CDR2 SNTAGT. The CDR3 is CASSDGAGNEQFF. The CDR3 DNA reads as TGTGCCAGCAGTGACGGGGCTGGGAATGAGCAGTTCTTC.

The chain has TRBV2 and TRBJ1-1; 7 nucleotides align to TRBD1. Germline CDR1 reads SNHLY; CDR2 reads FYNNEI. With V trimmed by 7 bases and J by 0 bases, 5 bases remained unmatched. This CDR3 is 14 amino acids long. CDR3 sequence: CASKIQGVNTEAFF. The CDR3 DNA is TGTGCCAGCAAAATCCAGGGGGTGAACACTGAAGCTTTCTTT.

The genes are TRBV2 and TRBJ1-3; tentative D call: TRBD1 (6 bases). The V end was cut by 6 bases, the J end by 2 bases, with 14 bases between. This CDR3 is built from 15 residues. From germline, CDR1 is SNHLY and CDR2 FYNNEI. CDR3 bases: TGTGCCAGCAGCGGTGGGCAGGGGCCTGGAAACACCATATATTTT. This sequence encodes CASSGGQGPGNTIYF. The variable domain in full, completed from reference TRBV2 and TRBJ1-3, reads EPEVTQTPSHQVTQMGQEVILRCVPISNHLYFYWYRQILGQKVEFLVSFYNNEISEKSEIFDDQFSVERPDGSNFTLKIRSTKLEDSAMYFCASSGGQGPGNTIYFGEGSWLTVV.

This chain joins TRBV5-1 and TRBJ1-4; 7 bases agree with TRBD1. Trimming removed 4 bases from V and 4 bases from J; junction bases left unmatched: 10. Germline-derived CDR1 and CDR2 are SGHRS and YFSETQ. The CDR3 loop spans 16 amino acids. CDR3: CASSPRTGTDNEKLFF. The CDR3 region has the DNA TGCGCCAGCAGCCCCCGGACCGGGACAGATAATGAAAAACTGTTTTTT. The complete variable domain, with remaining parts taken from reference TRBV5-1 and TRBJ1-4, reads KAGVTQTPRYLIKTRGQQVTLSCSPISGHRSVSWYQQTPGQGLQFLFEYFSETQRNKGNFPGRFSGRQFSNSRSEMNVSTLELGDSALYLCASSPRTGTDNEKLFFGSGTQLSVL.

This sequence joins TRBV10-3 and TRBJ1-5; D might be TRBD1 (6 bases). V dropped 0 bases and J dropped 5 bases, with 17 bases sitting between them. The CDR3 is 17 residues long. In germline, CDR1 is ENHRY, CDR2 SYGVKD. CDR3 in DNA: TGTGCCATCAGTGAGTCGATTTCCCAGGGGATGGATCAGCCCCAGCATTTT. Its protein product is CAISESISQGMDQPQHF.

The CDR3 here is CASSPYNRGYNEQFF. The CDR3 DNA reads TGTGCCAGCAGCCCGTACAACAGGGGCTACAATGAGCAGTTCTTC. The chain links TRBV7-9 to TRBJ2-1; 7 bases line up with TRBD1. V trimming: 5 bases; J trimming: 3 bases; junction bases outside the gene matches: 7. The CDR3 covers 15 residues. Germline-derived CDR1 and CDR2 are SEHNR and FQNEAQ (reference sequence).

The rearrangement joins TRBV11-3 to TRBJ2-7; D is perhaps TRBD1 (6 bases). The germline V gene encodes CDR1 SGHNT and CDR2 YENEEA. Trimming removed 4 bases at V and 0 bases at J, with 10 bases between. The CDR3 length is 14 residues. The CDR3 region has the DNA TGTGCCAGCAGCTCGGACAGCCTCTCCTACGAGCAGTACTTC. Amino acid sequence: CASSSDSLSYEQYF.

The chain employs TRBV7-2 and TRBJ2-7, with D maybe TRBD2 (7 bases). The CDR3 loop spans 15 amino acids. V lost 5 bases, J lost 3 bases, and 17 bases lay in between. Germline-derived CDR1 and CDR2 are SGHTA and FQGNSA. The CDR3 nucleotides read TGTGCCAGCAGCCGCCGGGGAGGGGGGTTCTACGAGCAGTACTTC. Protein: CASSRRGGGFYEQYF.

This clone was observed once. The CDR3 reads CASRSRTGGNTEAFF. As DNA, the CDR3 is TGCGCCAGCAGATCCCGGACAGGGGGGAACACTGAAGCTTTCTTT. The V gene is TRBV5-1, the J gene TRBJ1-1; 10 positions agree with TRBD1. Germline CDR1 is SGHRS and CDR2 is YFSETQ. V lost 5 bases and J lost 1; bases outside the gene matches: 5. The CDR3 is made up of 15 amino acids.

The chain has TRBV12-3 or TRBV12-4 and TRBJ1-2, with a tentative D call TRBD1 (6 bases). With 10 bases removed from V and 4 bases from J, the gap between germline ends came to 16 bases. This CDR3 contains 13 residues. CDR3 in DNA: TGTGCCACCAGGAAGACAGGAACCTATGGCTACACCTTC. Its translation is CATRKTGTYGYTF.

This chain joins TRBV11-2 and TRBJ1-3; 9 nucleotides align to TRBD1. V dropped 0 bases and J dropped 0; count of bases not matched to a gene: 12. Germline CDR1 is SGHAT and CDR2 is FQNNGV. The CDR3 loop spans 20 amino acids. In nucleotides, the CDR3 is TGTGCCAGCAGCTTAGACGGGGACAGGGCCAAAAAACGCTCTGGAAACACCATATATTTT. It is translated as CASSLDGDRAKKRSGNTIYF.

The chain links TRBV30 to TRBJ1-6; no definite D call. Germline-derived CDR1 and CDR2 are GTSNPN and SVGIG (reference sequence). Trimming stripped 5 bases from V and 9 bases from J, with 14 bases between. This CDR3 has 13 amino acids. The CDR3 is CAWALGRVSPLHF. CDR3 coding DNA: TGTGCCTGGGCCCTAGGTCGGGTTTCACCCCTCCACTTT. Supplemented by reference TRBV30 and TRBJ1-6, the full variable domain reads SQTIHQWPATLVQPVGSPLSLECTVEGTSNPNLYWYRQAAGRGLQLLFYSVGIGQISSEVPQNLSASRPQDRQFILSSKKLLLSDSGFYLCAWALGRVSPLHFGNGTRLTVT.